A selection of T cell receptor beta chains follows, all from one sample in a study of cytomegalovirus exposure and HLA in healthy donors. Measured with immunoSEQ multiplex PCR; TCRdb has only the in-frame clones, and not every one. The data show about 69,000 clones, under 96% seen once. Sequenced material: PBMCs. These receptors were obtained from a woman between 18 and 29 years old in good health and CMV-seropositive. Each CDR3 is given with its conserved first and last residue. D genes are given only for firm matches. Rows give clone size only sometimes, using once, few, many, or a class for an expanded clone.

j_call d_call clone_size v_call cdr3_length cdr3_aa cdr3_nt
TRBJ2-7 . . TRBV4-1 17 CASSQHSPGLSSYEQYF TGCGCCAGCAGCCAGCATTCCCCGGGACTGTCTTCCTACGAGCAGTACTTC
TRBJ2-7 . . TRBV4-1 14 CASSPFLAFNEQYF TGCGCCAGCAGCCCCTTTTTAGCGTTCAACGAGCAGTACTTC
TRBJ1-3 TRBD1 . TRBV29-1 13 CSVLTGAGNTIYF TGCAGCGTTCTAACAGGGGCGGGAAACACCATATATTTT
TRBJ2-2 . . TRBV30 14 CASRQASNTGELFF TGTGCCTCACGACAGGCCTCGAACACCGGGGAGCTGTTTTTT
TRBJ2-5 TRBD2 . TRBV5-6 14 CASNPGTKQETQYF TGTGCCAGCAACCCAGGGACTAAGCAAGAGACCCAGTACTTC
TRBJ2-1 TRBD1 . TRBV27 16 CASSLERTGDNNEQFF TGTGCCAGCAGTTTAGAAAGGACAGGGGACAACAATGAGCAGTTCTTC
TRBJ1-1 TRBD1 . TRBV6-5 14 CASSYGTGGSEAFF TGTGCCAGCAGTTACGGGACAGGGGGTTCTGAAGCTTTCTTT
TRBJ1-2 . . TRBV4-1 14 CASSQQLSNYGYTF TGCGCCAGCAGCCAACAGTTGTCTAACTATGGCTACACCTTC
TRBJ1-1 . . TRBV6-5 15 CASRVSQLKNTEAFF TGTGCCAGCAGGGTTTCCCAACTTAAGAACACTGAAGCTTTCTTT
TRBJ2-5 TRBD1 . TRBV18 15 CASSPGTGVWETQYF TGTGCCAGCTCACCCGGGACAGGGGTCTGGGAGACCCAGTACTTC
TRBJ2-3 . . TRBV5-5 15 CASSFMGGSTDTQYF TGTGCCAGCAGCTTCATGGGCGGGAGCACAGATACGCAGTATTTT
TRBJ2-1 . . TRBV11-3 12 CASSLSGYEQFF TGTGCCAGCAGCTTATCAGGGTATGAGCAGTTCTTC
TRBJ2-1 . . TRBV7-3 13 CASSRDPSNEQFF TGTGCCAGCAGCCGTGACCCTAGCAATGAGCAGTTCTTC
TRBJ1-1 . . TRBV6-6 14 CASSYVTVNTEAFF TGTGCCAGCAGTTATGTGACAGTGAACACTGAAGCTTTCTTT
TRBJ1-2 TRBD1 . TRBV4-1 19 CASSQTVDRFEGGVYGYTF TGCGCCAGCAGCCAAACTGTGGACAGGTTTGAGGGTGGGGTATATGGCTACACCTTC
TRBJ2-3 TRBD1 . TRBV9 15 CASSVVGQGADTQYF TGTGCCAGCAGCGTAGTGGGACAGGGGGCTGATACGCAGTATTTT
TRBJ2-7 TRBD2 . TRBV19 15 CASSWASGGSYEQYF TGTGCCAGTAGTTGGGCTAGCGGGGGCTCCTACGAGCAGTACTTC
TRBJ2-2 TRBD2 . TRBV28 19 CASSSPPQTSGRASGELFF TGTGCCAGCAGTTCCCCCCCCCAGACTAGCGGGAGAGCTAGCGGGGAGCTGTTTTTT
TRBJ1-2 TRBD1 few TRBV7-9 14 CASSRDRGLDGYTF TGTGCCAGCAGCCGCGACAGGGGGCTAGATGGCTACACCTTC
TRBJ2-1 . . TRBV21-1 18 CASGGLVGLQISYNEQFF TGTGCCAGCGGGGGACTAGTGGGTTTGCAGATCTCCTACAATGAGCAGTTCTTC
TRBJ1-4 TRBD1 . TRBV30 14 CACLAQGAGEKLFF TGTGCCTGTCTTGCACAGGGGGCCGGGGAAAAACTGTTTTTT
TRBJ2-5 . . TRBV7-6 14 CASSLAGGIETQYF TGTGCCAGCAGCTTAGCGGGGGGAATAGAGACCCAGTACTTC
TRBJ2-7 . . TRBV11-1 13 CASSLWRDYEQYF TGTGCCAGCAGCTTATGGCGGGACTACGAGCAGTACTTC
TRBJ2-3 TRBD1 . TRBV7-9 16 CASSLKGDRDTDTQYF TGTGCCAGCAGCTTAAAGGGGGACAGGGACACAGATACGCAGTATTTT
TRBJ2-1 TRBD2 once TRBV29-1 14 CSVRLAGVRNEQFF TGCAGCGTTCGACTAGCGGGAGTCCGGAATGAGCAGTTCTTC
TRBJ2-7 . . TRBV7-2 15 CASSSHVSGTYEQYF TGTGCCAGCAGCTCCCATGTTAGCGGAACCTACGAGCAGTACTTC
TRBJ2-7 TRBD2 . TRBV6-1 15 CASSDSGERFGEQYF TGTGCCAGCAGTGATAGCGGGGAGAGATTTGGCGAGCAGTACTTC
TRBJ1-2 . once TRBV19 15 CASRARDGANLGYTF TGTGCCAGTAGGGCCCGAGATGGGGCCAATCTTGGCTACACCTTC
TRBJ2-3 . . TRBV4-3 18 CASSQEPHSGSPTDTQYF TGCGCCAGCAGCCAAGAGCCCCATAGCGGTTCGCCTACAGATACGCAGTATTTT
TRBJ2-1 TRBD2 . TRBV9 17 CASSVGGTKREVYEQFF TGTGCCAGCAGCGTAGGAGGGACTAAGCGGGAGGTCTATGAGCAGTTCTTC
TRBJ1-2 . . TRBV2 15 CASSEVSWTAYGYTF TGTGCCAGCAGTGAAGTCTCGTGGACAGCCTATGGCTACACCTTC
TRBJ1-4 . . TRBV28 13 CASSLPGLEKLFF TGTGCCAGCAGTTTGCCTGGACTTGAAAAACTGTTTTTT
TRBJ2-7 TRBD1 once TRBV29-1 14 CSDQDRGPLYEQYF TGCAGCGACCAAGACAGGGGGCCCCTCTACGAGCAGTACTTC
TRBJ2-7 TRBD1 . TRBV12-5 14 CASGFADRGHEQYF TGTGCTAGTGGTTTCGCAGACAGGGGGCACGAGCAGTACTTC